The next 16 T cell receptor beta chains were all read from a single sample in a study of blood T cell repertoires in COVID-19. Clones were read by immunoSEQ multiplex PCR, and TCRdb kept only the in-frame ones, dropping some. In the table there are around 190,000 clones, roughly 89% of which are singletons. Source material: PBMCs or T cells enriched from blood (not recorded which). Receptors were obtained from a young man with acute COVID-19.

As for this clone: One end of the junction varies from germline; a read error may be responsible. The chain combines TRBV12-3 or TRBV12-4 with TRBJ1-4; D is undetermined. The CDR3 is made up of 13 amino acids. The CDR3, as DNA: TGTGCCAGCAGTTTTGCCGTCACGGACTTTTGCCTTTTT. This gives the protein CASSFAVTDFCLF.

The chain couples TRBV12-3 or TRBV12-4 to TRBJ2-3; tentative D call: TRBD1 (5 bases). Trimming removed 10 bases from V and 2 bases from J, with 10 bases in between. The CDR3 has 12 amino acids. This chain's CDR3 is CAITRDTDTQYF. The CDR3 DNA follows: TGTGCCATTACCAGGGACACAGATACGCAGTATTTT.

In its sample, this clone was seen once. V and J are TRBV19 and TRBJ1-5, with a possible D match to TRBD1 (6 bases). The V and J ends lost 11 bases and 2 bases respectively, with 16 bases between them. The CDR3 loop spans 14 amino acids. CDR1 LNHDA and CDR2 SQIVND come from the germline V gene (reference sequence). In DNA, the CDR3 is TGTGCCTCTAGTGGGGGGGCAGGCAATCAGCCCCAGCATTTT. As protein: CASSGGAGNQPQHF.

The chain employs TRBV30 and TRBJ2-1; 8 bases match TRBD1. Germline V gene lookup returns CDR1 GTSNPN and CDR2 SVGIG (reference sequence). V gave up 0 bases and J gave up 7 bases; unmatched junction bases: 8. CDR3 length: 15 amino acids. The CDR3 protein is CAWSVGGQAQNEQFF. Written as DNA, the CDR3 is TGTGCCTGGAGTGTAGGGGGACAGGCCCAAAATGAGCAGTTCTTC.

The DNA for the CDR3 is TGTGCCAGCAGCTTGCGGACTAGCGGGACGGATACGCAGTATTTT. Protein product: CASSLRTSGTDTQYF. V and J are TRBV5-5 and TRBJ2-3, with 12 positions matching TRBD2. V shed 1 base, J shed 6 bases, and the junction held 3 bases outside the gene matches. The CDR3 has 15 residues. The germline V gene encodes CDR1 SGHKS and CDR2 YYEKEE (reference sequence).

V usage is TRBV19 and J usage is TRBJ2-1, with TRBD2 matching over 8 bases. The germline CDR1 and CDR2 sequences are LNHDA and SQIVND (reference sequence). The CDR3 has 14 amino acids. J was trimmed by 7 bases and V by 8 bases; bases with no gene match: 10. CDR3 coding DNA: TGTGCCAGTTCAAGCGGGAGTAATTGGAATGAGCAGTTCTTC. Translation gives CASSSGSNWNEQFF.

The chain joins TRBV7-2 to TRBJ2-3; D unclear. The CDR3 contains 14 residues. Germline loops: CDR1 SGHTA, CDR2 FQGNSA. Between the trimmed V and J ends, which lost 7 bases and 2 bases, there was a span of 13 bases. CDR3 loop: CASTLTLITDTQYF. CDR3 DNA sequence: TGTGCCAGCACCCTGACACTCATCACAGATACGCAGTATTTT.

V and J are TRBV27 and TRBJ2-1, with TRBD2 matching 9 bases. Per germline, CDR1 MNHEY and CDR2 SMNVEV (reference sequence). The ends lost 6 bases at V and 4 bases at J; junction bases unmatched: 4. This CDR3 is built from 14 residues. The CDR3 reads CASRPLAGYNEQFF. CDR3 DNA sequence: TGTGCCAGCAGACCCCTAGCGGGATACAATGAGCAGTTCTTC.

This clone was observed a handful of times. The V and J genes are TRBV7-9 and TRBJ2-7; 9 bases fit TRBD1. The CDR3 spans 14 residues. The J segment lost 5 bases and the V segment lost 4 bases, leaving 6 bases of the junction unmatched. Germline lookup yields CDR1 SEHNR and CDR2 FQNEAQ (reference sequence). CDR3 in amino acids: CASSYGTGRHEQYF. CDR3 coding DNA: TGTGCCAGCAGCTACGGGACAGGGAGGCACGAGCAGTACTTC.

The gene calls are TRBV29-1 and TRBJ1-1; tentative D call: TRBD1 (5 bases). The germline V and J ends were trimmed by 7 bases and 4 bases, with 13 bases remaining between them. The length of the CDR3 is 12 residues. From germline, CDR1 is SQVTM and CDR2 ANQGSEA. The CDR3 here is CSGRQRSTEAFF. Written as DNA, the CDR3 is TGCAGCGGGCGACAGAGGAGCACTGAAGCTTTCTTT.

This chain links TRBV11-3 with TRBJ2-7, with 7 bases that match TRBD1. The V segment lost 6 bases and the J segment 1 base; nucleotides outside the gene matches: 6. The CDR3 sequence is 14 residues long. Per germline, CDR1 SGHNT and CDR2 YENEEA. The CDR3 DNA follows: TGTGCCAGCAGTTCCCGGGACAGTTCCTACGAGCAGTACTTC. Protein: CASSSRDSSYEQYF. Combining the CDR3 with reference TRBV11-3 and TRBJ2-7 gives the whole variable domain EAGVVQSPRYKIIEKKQPVAFWCNPISGHNTLYWYLQNLGQGPELLIRYENEEAVDDSQLPKDRFSAERLKGVDSTLKIQPAELGDSAVYLCASSSRDSSYEQYFGPGTRLTVT.

In nucleotides, the CDR3 is TGTGCCAGTAGTATGCCAGGGACAAATGAGCAGTTCTTC. The encoded protein is CASSMPGTNEQFF. This sequence joins TRBV19 and TRBJ2-1, with D possibly TRBD1 on 6 matching bases. V was trimmed by 3 bases and J by 7 bases, leaving 10 bases between them. CDR1 is LNHDA, CDR2 SQIVND, per germline (reference sequence). There are 13 residues in the CDR3. The whole variable domain, filled in from reference TRBV19 and TRBJ2-1, reads DGGITQSPKYLFRKEGQNVTLSCEQNLNHDAMYWYRQDPGQGLRLIYYSQIVNDFQKGDIAEGYSVSREKKESFPLTVTSAQKNPTAFYLCASSMPGTNEQFFGPGTRLTVL.

The rearrangement uses TRBV4-1 and TRBJ1-3; no definite D call. In germline, CDR1 is MGHRA, CDR2 YSYEKL. V was cut by 1 base and J by 0 bases, with 7 bases left in between. The CDR3 consists of 15 residues. For the CDR3, the DNA is TGCGCCAGCAGCCAAGTTGAGGTCTCTGGAAACACCATATATTTT. Amino acid sequence: CASSQVEVSGNTIYF.

The V call is TRBV5-4, the J call TRBJ1-2; D gene ambiguous. Germline V CDR1 and CDR2: SGHNT, YYREEE (reference sequence). V was trimmed by 4 bases and J by 8 bases, leaving 12 bases between them. The CDR3 contains 12 residues. The chain's CDR3 is CASSQVSGGYTF. CDR3 sequence (DNA): TGTGCCAGCAGCCAGGTTTCTGGGGGCTACACCTTC.

The chain links TRBV3-1 (or the pseudogene TRBV3-2) to TRBJ2-1; 13 bases match TRBD2. V lost 3 bases, J lost 9 bases, and 8 bases stayed unmatched. The CDR3 sequence is 16 residues long. Germline V CDR1 and CDR2: LGHDT, YNNKEL (reference sequence). The CDR3 spells CASSQKLAGGPIEQFF. As DNA, the CDR3 is TGTGCCAGCAGCCAGAAACTAGCGGGAGGGCCAATTGAGCAGTTCTTC.

This chain connects TRBV5-4 to TRBJ2-3; possible D gene TRBD1, 6 bases. Germline-derived CDR1 and CDR2 are SGHNT and YYREEE (reference sequence). The CDR3 sequence is 16 residues long. V was cut by 3 bases and J by 4 bases, with 18 bases left in between. The DNA for the CDR3 is TGTGCCAGCAGCTCGGGTGTCCGGAAGGGGGCAGATACGCAGTATTTT. Its protein product is CASSSGVRKGADTQYF.